The 2 T cell receptor beta chains below come from one sample, sequenced in a study of blood T cells in healthy people across ages. Primed by a sample-barcoded 5' primer and a J-beta primer mix, a second PCR proceeded for about 7 to 12 cycles. MiXCR was run by TCRdb on the 5' RACE reads, yielding one entry per CDR3 protein. Among about a million distinct CDR3 sequences listed, roughly 43% were seen once. The sequencing sample was made of blood. The source is a man between 25 and 39 years old in good health.

This chain connects TRBV20-1 to TRBJ1-2; D gene unclear. The CDR3 spans 10 residues. Germline V gives CDR1 DFQATT, CDR2 SNEGSKA (reference sequence). Trimming took 4 bases from V and 2 from J, leaving 2 bases between them. The CDR3 spells CSATNYGYTF. DNA for the CDR3: TGCAGTGCTACGAACTATGGCTACACCTTC.

The genes are TRBV7-2 and TRBJ1-4; D gene uncertain. Trimming removed 0 bases from V and 8 bases from J, with 7 bases in between. Per the germline V gene, CDR1 is SGHTA and CDR2 is FQGNSA. CDR3 size: 13 residues. The CDR3 region is CASSLAGEEKLFF. In DNA form, the CDR3 reads TGTGCCAGCAGCTTAGCAGGTGAAGAAAAACTGTTTTTT.